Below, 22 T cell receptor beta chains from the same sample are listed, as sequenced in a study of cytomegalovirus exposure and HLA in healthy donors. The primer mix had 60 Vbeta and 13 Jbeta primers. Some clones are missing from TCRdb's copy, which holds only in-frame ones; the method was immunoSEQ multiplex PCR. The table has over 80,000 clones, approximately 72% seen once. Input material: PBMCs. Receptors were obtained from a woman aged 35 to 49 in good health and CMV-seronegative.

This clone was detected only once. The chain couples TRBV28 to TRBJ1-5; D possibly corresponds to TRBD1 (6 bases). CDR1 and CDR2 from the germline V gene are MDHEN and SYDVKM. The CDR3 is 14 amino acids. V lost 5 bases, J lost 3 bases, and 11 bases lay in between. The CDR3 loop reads CASSQNRVNQPQHF. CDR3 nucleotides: TGTGCCAGCAGTCAGAACAGGGTCAATCAGCCCCAGCATTTT. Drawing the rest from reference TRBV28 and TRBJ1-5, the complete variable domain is DVKVTQSSRYLVKRTGEKVFLECVQDMDHENMFWYRQDPGLGLRLIYFSYDVKMKEKGDIPEGYSVSREKKERFSLILESASTNQTSMYLCASSQNRVNQPQHFGDGTRLSIL.

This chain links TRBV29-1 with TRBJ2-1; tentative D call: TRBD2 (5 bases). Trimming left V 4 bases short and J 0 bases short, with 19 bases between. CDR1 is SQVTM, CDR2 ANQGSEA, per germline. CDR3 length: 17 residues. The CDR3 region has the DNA TGCAGCGTTGTGAAAAGGGTAGCGATGAGCTCCTACAATGAGCAGTTCTTC. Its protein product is CSVVKRVAMSSYNEQFF.

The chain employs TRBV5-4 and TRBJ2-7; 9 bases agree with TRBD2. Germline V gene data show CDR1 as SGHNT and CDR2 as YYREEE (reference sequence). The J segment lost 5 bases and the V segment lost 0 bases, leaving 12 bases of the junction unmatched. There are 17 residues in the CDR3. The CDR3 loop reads CASSLAKGAGGPHEQYF. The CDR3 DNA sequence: TGTGCCAGCAGCTTGGCAAAGGGGGCGGGAGGGCCCCACGAGCAGTACTTC.

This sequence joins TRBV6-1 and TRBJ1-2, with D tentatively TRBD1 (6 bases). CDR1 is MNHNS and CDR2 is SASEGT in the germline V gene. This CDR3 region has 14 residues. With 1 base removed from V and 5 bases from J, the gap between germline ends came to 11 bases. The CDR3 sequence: CASSEVGRGYGYTF. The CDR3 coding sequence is TGTGCCAGCAGTGAAGTTGGCAGGGGATATGGCTACACCTTC.

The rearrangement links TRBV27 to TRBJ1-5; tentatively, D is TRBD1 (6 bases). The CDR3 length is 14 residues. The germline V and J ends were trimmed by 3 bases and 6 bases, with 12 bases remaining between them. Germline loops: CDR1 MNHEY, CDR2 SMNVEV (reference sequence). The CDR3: CASSFSGDIQPQHF. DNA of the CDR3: TGTGCCAGCAGTTTCTCAGGGGATATTCAGCCCCAGCATTTT.

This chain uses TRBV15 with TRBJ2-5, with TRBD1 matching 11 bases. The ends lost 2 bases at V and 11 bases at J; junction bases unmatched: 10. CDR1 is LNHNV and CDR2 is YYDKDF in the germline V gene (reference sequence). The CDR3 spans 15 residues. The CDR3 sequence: CATSRPGQGAREQYF. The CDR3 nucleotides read TGTGCCACCAGCAGACCCGGACAGGGGGCGAGGGAGCAGTACTTC. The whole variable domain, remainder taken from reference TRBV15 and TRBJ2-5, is DAMVIQNPRYQVTQFGKPVTLSCSQTLNHNVMYWYQQKSSQAPKLLFHYYDKDFNNEADTPDNFQSRRPNTSFCFLDIRSPGLGDTAMYLCATSRPGQGAREQYFGPGTRLLVL.

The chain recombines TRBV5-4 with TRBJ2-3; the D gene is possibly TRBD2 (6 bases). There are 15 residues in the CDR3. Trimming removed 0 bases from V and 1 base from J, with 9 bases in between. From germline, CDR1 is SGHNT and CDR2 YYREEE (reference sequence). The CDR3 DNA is TGTGCCAGCAGCTTGGCGGGAGACGGCACAGATACGCAGTATTTT. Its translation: CASSLAGDGTDTQYF.

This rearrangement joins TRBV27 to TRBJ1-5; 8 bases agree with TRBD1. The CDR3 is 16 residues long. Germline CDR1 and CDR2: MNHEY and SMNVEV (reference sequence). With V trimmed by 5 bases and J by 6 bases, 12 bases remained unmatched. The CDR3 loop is CASSRQGLELFQPQHF. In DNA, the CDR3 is TGTGCCAGCAGTCGACAGGGGCTTGAGCTGTTTCAGCCCCAGCATTTT.

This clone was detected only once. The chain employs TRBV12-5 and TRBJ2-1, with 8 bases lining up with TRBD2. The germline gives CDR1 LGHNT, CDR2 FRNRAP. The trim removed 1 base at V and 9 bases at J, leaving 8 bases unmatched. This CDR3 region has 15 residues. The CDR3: CASGLETGRAGEQFF. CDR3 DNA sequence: TGTGCTAGTGGTTTGGAAACCGGGAGGGCCGGTGAGCAGTTCTTC.

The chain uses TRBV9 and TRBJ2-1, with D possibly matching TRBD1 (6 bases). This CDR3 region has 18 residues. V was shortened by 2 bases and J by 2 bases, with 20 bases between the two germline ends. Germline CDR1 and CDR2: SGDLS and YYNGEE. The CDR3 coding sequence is TGTGCCAGCAGCGTCTCCAGAACAGGGCAGTTGACCTACAATGAGCAGTTCTTC. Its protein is CASSVSRTGQLTYNEQFF.

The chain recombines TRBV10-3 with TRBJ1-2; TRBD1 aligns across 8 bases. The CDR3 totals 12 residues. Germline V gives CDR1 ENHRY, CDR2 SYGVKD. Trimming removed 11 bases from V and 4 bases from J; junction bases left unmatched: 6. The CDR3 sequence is CASRDRTYGYTF. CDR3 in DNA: TGTGCCTCGAGGGACAGGACCTATGGCTACACCTTC.

The CDR3 sequence is CASSQDRTSGRSDTQYF. The CDR3 DNA reads TGCGCCAGCAGCCAAGATAGGACTAGCGGGAGGTCAGATACGCAGTATTTT. The chain combines TRBV4-3 with TRBJ2-3; 14 bases fit TRBD2. In germline, CDR1 is LGHNA, CDR2 YSLEER. The trim removed 0 bases at V and 4 bases at J, leaving 3 bases unmatched. CDR3 length equals 17 residues.

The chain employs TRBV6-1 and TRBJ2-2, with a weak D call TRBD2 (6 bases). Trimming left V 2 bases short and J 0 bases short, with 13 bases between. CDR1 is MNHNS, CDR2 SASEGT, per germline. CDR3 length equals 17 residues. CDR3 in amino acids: CASSENGWGANTGELFF. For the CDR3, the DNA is TGTGCCAGCAGTGAAAATGGGTGGGGGGCGAACACCGGGGAGCTGTTTTTT.

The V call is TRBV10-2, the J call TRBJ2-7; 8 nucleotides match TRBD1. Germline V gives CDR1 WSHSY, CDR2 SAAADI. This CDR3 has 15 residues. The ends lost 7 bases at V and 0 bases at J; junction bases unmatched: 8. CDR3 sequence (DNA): TGCGCCAGCATGGCAGGGGGCTACATCTCCTACGAGCAGTACTTC. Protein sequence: CASMAGGYISYEQYF.

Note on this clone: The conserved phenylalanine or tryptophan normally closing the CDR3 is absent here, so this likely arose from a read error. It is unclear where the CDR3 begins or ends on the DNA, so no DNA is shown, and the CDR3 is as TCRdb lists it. CDR3 in amino acids: CASSLEPHENL. The V and J genes are TRBV7-9 and TRBJ1-3. The CDR3 region is 11 residues in length, termini included. CDR1 and CDR2 from the germline V gene are SEHNR and FQNEAQ (reference sequence).

The CDR3 region has the DNA TGTGCCAGCAGCTTGGCCGAAGGACTGAAAAACACCATATATTTT. It specifies CASSLAEGLKNTIYF. The V call is TRBV5-4, the J call TRBJ1-3; no definite D call. The CDR3 contains 15 residues. Germline lookup yields CDR1 SGHNT and CDR2 YYREEE (reference sequence). Trimming took off 0 bases at V and 6 bases at J, with 13 bases between the two ends. The whole variable domain, remainder taken from reference TRBV5-4 and TRBJ1-3, is ETGVTQSPTHLIKTRGQQVTLRCSSQSGHNTVSWYQQALGQGPQFIFQYYREEENGRGNFPPRFSGLQFPNYSSELNVNALELDDSALYLCASSLAEGLKNTIYFGEGSWLTVV.

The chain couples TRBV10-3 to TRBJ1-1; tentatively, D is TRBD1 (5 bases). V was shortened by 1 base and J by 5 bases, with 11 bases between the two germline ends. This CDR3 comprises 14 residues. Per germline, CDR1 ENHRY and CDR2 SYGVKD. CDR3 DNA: TGTGCCATCAGTGAGTGGGGCCGGACGACTGAAGCTTTCTTT. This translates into CAISEWGRTTEAFF.

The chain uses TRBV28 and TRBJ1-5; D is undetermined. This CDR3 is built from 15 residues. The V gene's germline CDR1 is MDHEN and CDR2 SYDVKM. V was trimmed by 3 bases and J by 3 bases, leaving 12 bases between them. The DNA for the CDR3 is TGTGCCAGCAGTTTCCGACGGGGAAACAATCAGCCCCAGCATTTT. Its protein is CASSFRRGNNQPQHF.

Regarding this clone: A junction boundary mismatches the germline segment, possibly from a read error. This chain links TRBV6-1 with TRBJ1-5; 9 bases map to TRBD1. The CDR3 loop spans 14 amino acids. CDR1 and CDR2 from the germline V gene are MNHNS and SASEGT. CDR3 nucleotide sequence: TGTGCCACCAGTCGGGGACAGGGAAATCAGCCCCAGCATTTT. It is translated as CATSRGQGNQPQHF.

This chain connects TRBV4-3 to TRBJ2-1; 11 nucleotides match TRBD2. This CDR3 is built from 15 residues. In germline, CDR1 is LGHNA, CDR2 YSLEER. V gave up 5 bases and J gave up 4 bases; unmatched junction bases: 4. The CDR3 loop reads CASSDLAGGYNEQFF. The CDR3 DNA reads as TGCGCCAGCAGCGACCTAGCGGGAGGATACAATGAGCAGTTCTTC.

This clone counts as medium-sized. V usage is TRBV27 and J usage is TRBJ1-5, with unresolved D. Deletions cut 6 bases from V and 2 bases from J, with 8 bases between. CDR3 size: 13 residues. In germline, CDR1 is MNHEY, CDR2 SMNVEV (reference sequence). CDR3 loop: CASRSHGNQPQHF. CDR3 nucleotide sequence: TGTGCCAGCAGGAGCCATGGCAATCAGCCCCAGCATTTT.

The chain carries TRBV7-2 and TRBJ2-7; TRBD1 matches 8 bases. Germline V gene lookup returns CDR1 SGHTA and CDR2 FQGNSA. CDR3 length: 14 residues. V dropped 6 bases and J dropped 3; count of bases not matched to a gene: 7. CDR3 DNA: TGTGCCAGCAGGTGGACAGGGAGCCACTACGAGCAGTACTTC. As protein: CASRWTGSHYEQYF.